This passage covers 5 T cell receptor beta chains from one sample sequenced in a study of T cells expressing NK-cell markers. From its re-call of the 5' RACE reads, TCRdb lists each CDR3 protein once, without DNA. Recorded here are around 260,000 distinct CDR3 sequences; the top ten clones represent 4% to 5%. The sequencing sample was made of blood T cells: a sorted CD56 or NKG2C T cell subset, CD4+ or CD8+ T cells, or bulk PBMC T cells (not recorded which). The receptor set was obtained from a woman aged 18 to 75 in good health.

V gene TRBV28 combines with J gene TRBJ2-7; TCRdb selects TRBD2, and the lack of DNA leaves this call unchecked. Germline CDR1 reads MDHEN; CDR2 reads SYDVKM. The CDR3 length is 14 residues. The CDR3 spells CASSPRGVNYEQYF.

The chain joins TRBV7-9 to TRBJ2-7. The CDR3 loop spans 15 amino acids. Germline-derived CDR1 and CDR2 are SEHNR and FQNEAQ (reference sequence). The chain's CDR3 is CASSSQVSLGYEQYF.

The chain links TRBV9 to TRBJ2-2; TCRdb gives TRBD1 as the D gene, but with no DNA this cannot be confirmed. CDR3 length: 16 residues. In germline, CDR1 is SGDLS, CDR2 YYNGEE. The CDR3 region is CASSAGDRGATGELFF. The full variable domain, its missing parts supplied by reference TRBV9 and TRBJ2-2, is DSGVTQTPKHLITATGQRVTLRCSPRSGDLSVYWYQQSLDQGLQFLIQYYNGEERAKGNILERFSAQQFPDLHSELNLSSLELGDSALYFCASSAGDRGATGELFFGEGSRLTVL.

The chain has TRBV5-1 and TRBJ2-1; with no DNA, the TCRdb D assignment of TRBD2 cannot be verified. Germline CDR1 is SGHRS and CDR2 is YFSETQ. The CDR3 totals 16 residues. The CDR3: CASSLDSSGRANEQFF.

The CDR3 sequence is CASSYGWDQPQHF. This sequence joins TRBV6-5 and TRBJ1-5. Germline V CDR1 and CDR2: MNHEY, SVGAGI. CDR3 length: 13 amino acids.